These 23 T cell receptor beta chains originate from one sample sequenced in a study of blood T cell repertoires in COVID-19. The table came from immunoSEQ multiplex PCR; TCRdb's copy has only in-frame clones and leaves some out. The sample holds under 120,000 clones, roughly 80% seen once. The source material was peripheral blood. The receptors stem from a man aged 65 to 85 with active or convalescent COVID-19.

The genes are TRBV27 and TRBJ2-3; 7 positions agree with TRBD1. The CDR3 is made up of 13 amino acids. The junction had 7 bases not matched to a gene; V was cut back by 6 bases and J by 7 bases. Germline V gene lookup returns CDR1 MNHEY and CDR2 SMNVEV (reference sequence). The CDR3 region has the DNA TGTGCCAGCAGCTACAGGGGAAGGAATACGCAGTATTTT. Residues: CASSYRGRNTQYF.

The V gene is TRBV7-9, the J gene TRBJ1-2, with 7 bases that match TRBD1. CDR3 length: 16 residues. CDR1 and CDR2 from the germline V gene are SEHNR and FQNEAQ (reference sequence). The J segment lost 2 bases and the V segment lost 1 base, leaving 7 bases of the junction unmatched. Here the CDR3 reads CASSLGGEGANYGYTF. The DNA for the CDR3 is TGTGCCAGCAGCTTAGGAGGCGAGGGGGCCAACTATGGCTACACCTTC.

This chain connects TRBV12-5 to TRBJ2-1, with 9 bases that match TRBD1. The V gene's germline CDR1 is LGHNT and CDR2 FRNRAP. The CDR3 extends over 14 amino acids. The ends lost 5 bases at V and 4 bases at J; junction bases unmatched: 3. CDR3 loop: CASGPGTGYNEQFF. In DNA, the CDR3 is TGTGCTAGTGGTCCCGGGACAGGGTACAATGAGCAGTTCTTC.

The chain uses TRBV27 and TRBJ2-1, with 10 bases matching TRBD2. Germline-derived CDR1 and CDR2 are MNHEY and SMNVEV (reference sequence). The V segment lost 2 bases and the J segment 8 bases; nucleotides outside the gene matches: 6. The CDR3 has 15 residues. As DNA, the CDR3 is TGTGCCAGCAGTTTACGAGCGGGAGGGCCGGATGAGCAGTTCTTC. Its protein product is CASSLRAGGPDEQFF.

The genes are TRBV11-2 and TRBJ1-2, with a possible D match to TRBD1 (5 bases). The CDR3 is 15 amino acids. With 1 base removed from V and 7 bases from J, the gap between germline ends came to 16 bases. CDR1 is SGHAT, CDR2 FQNNGV, per germline. The CDR3 nucleotides read TGTGCCAGCAGCTTAGCCCCGGCCAGGGCCTCTGGCTACACCTTC. Protein product: CASSLAPARASGYTF.

This clone has ten or more counts. The chain links TRBV6-6 to TRBJ2-7; possibly TRBD1 for D (6 bases). Trimming left V 5 bases short and J 5 bases short, with 10 bases between. Germline V lookup: CDR1 MNHNY, CDR2 SVGAGI (reference sequence). The CDR3 loop spans 12 amino acids. The CDR3 sequence is CASSRDINEQYF. The CDR3 DNA is TGTGCCAGCAGTCGGGACATTAACGAGCAGTACTTC.

The chain uses TRBV5-6 and TRBJ2-3; a possible D gene is TRBD2 (6 bases). Deletions cut 0 bases from V and 5 bases from J, with 10 bases between. The CDR3 extends over 14 amino acids. The germline CDR1 and CDR2 sequences are SGHDT and YYEEEE. The CDR3 protein is CASSLVAAGDTQYF. CDR3 DNA: TGTGCCAGCAGCTTGGTAGCGGCGGGAGATACGCAGTATTTT.

The rearrangement joins TRBV19 to TRBJ2-7; 9 bases are shared with TRBD1. V was pared by 5 bases and J by 0 bases, with 8 bases of the junction left unmatched. The germline CDR1 and CDR2 sequences are LNHDA and SQIVND (reference sequence). The CDR3 contains 16 residues. The CDR3 region has the DNA TGTGCCAGTAGTCGCACCGGGACAGGGCCCTCCTACGAGCAGTACTTC. This translates into CASSRTGTGPSYEQYF.

The CDR3 nucleotides read TGTGCCAGCAGCACCCGGGGGGTCAACTATGGCTACACCTTC. It codes for CASSTRGVNYGYTF. The rearrangement links TRBV28 to TRBJ1-2; D might be TRBD1 (5 bases). CDR1 and CDR2 (germline): MDHEN, SYDVKM. The CDR3 is 14 amino acids. Trimming shortened V by 6 bases and J by 2 bases, and 13 bases separated the two germline ends.

In this sample, this clone turned up once. The chain is built from TRBV18 and TRBJ2-3, with 14 nucleotides matching TRBD2. Germline lookup yields CDR1 KGHSH and CDR2 LQKENI. This CDR3 is built from 17 residues. The V segment lost 4 bases and the J segment 3 bases; nucleotides outside the gene matches: 6. CDR3 DNA sequence: TGTGCCAGCTCACAAGGGACTAGCGGGAGTGGGACAGATACGCAGTATTTT. Its protein product is CASSQGTSGSGTDTQYF.

This clone has only a few counts. The genes are TRBV5-6 and TRBJ2-7; 9 bases align to TRBD1. The V and J ends lost 4 bases and 7 bases, in that order; junction bases with no gene match: 12. The CDR3 runs to 15 residues. Germline V CDR1 and CDR2: SGHDT, YYEEEE. The CDR3 nucleotides read TGTGCCAGCAGCCCGGGACAGGGAGGGGTCCTGGAGCAGTACTTC. Its translation: CASSPGQGGVLEQYF.

The chain combines TRBV19 with TRBJ2-5, with a tentative D call TRBD1 (6 bases). CDR3 length: 14 residues. CDR1 and CDR2 (germline): LNHDA, SQIVND (reference sequence). Trimming took off 6 bases at V and 1 base at J, with 12 bases between the two ends. CDR3: CASSQQGIQETQYF. The DNA of the CDR3 is TGTGCCAGTAGCCAACAGGGTATCCAAGAGACCCAGTACTTC.

The chain uses TRBV7-8 and TRBJ2-7; 12 positions agree with TRBD1. Germline CDR1 reads SGHVS; CDR2 reads FQNEAQ. The CDR3 covers 16 residues. J was trimmed by 4 bases and V by 5 bases; bases with no gene match: 9. In DNA form, the CDR3 reads TGTGCCAGCAGCCTCGGGACAGGGGGCGGGTGGTACGAGCAGTACTTC. As protein: CASSLGTGGGWYEQYF.

About this clone itself: A much larger clone differs from this one at a single base, so this may be a read error. This CDR3 reads CASSTRTGGDYGYTF. The CDR3 DNA reads TGTGCCAGCAGTACCAGGACAGGGGGCGACTATGGCTACACCTTC. The chain joins TRBV2 to TRBJ1-2; TRBD1 matches at 11 bases. Germline lookup yields CDR1 SNHLY and CDR2 FYNNEI. The J segment lost 3 bases and the V segment lost 5 bases, leaving 5 bases of the junction unmatched. This CDR3 region has 15 residues.

The V gene is TRBV27, the J gene TRBJ1-2; the D is unclear. Germline CDR1 MNHEY, CDR2 SMNVEV (reference sequence). V was trimmed by 0 bases and J by 3 bases, leaving 11 bases between them. The CDR3 contains 15 residues. CDR3 in amino acids: CASSLSWAYHYGYTF. DNA for the CDR3: TGTGCCAGCAGTTTATCGTGGGCCTACCACTATGGCTACACCTTC.

V and J are TRBV6-1 and TRBJ2-2; D gene uncertain. V was trimmed by 2 bases and J by 7 bases, leaving 8 bases between them. The CDR3 runs 13 residues. The germline CDR1 and CDR2 sequences are MNHNS and SASEGT. CDR3 sequence reads: CASSESSGGELFF. The CDR3 coding sequence is TGTGCCAGCAGTGAATCATCCGGCGGGGAGCTGTTTTTT.

Points on this clone: In the same sample, other DNA sequences code for this CDR3. V is TRBV5-1 and J is TRBJ2-5; the D is unclear. There are 12 residues in the CDR3. Trimming pared 2 bases from V and 1 base from J, leaving 3 bases between. Germline CDR1 and CDR2: SGHRS and YFSETQ. The CDR3 reads CASSFGQETQYF. The CDR3 DNA sequence: TGCGCCAGCAGCTTCGGCCAAGAGACCCAGTACTTC.

J is TRBJ1-1 and V is TRBV15, with 7 positions matching TRBD1. The CDR3 length is 12 residues. Germline-derived CDR1 and CDR2 are LNHNV and YYDKDF (reference sequence). V dropped 9 bases and J dropped 4; count of bases not matched to a gene: 5. Written as DNA, the CDR3 is TGTGCCACAGCGGACAGGAGCACTGAAGCTTTCTTT. It codes for CATADRSTEAFF.

This clone was counted once. The V call is TRBV7-2, the J call TRBJ2-5; D ambiguous. Looked up from germline, CDR1 is SGHTA and CDR2 is FQGNSA. CDR3 length equals 13 residues. V dropped 5 bases and J dropped 7 bases, with 14 bases sitting between them. The CDR3 sequence is CASSAYRRGTQYF. DNA of the CDR3: TGTGCCAGCAGCGCCTATAGACGCGGGACCCAGTACTTC.

The chain combines TRBV11-2 with TRBJ1-3, with D hard to call. The germline V and J ends were trimmed by 1 base and 3 bases, with 10 bases remaining between them. The CDR3 runs 15 residues. In germline, CDR1 is SGHAT, CDR2 FQNNGV. The CDR3 DNA sequence: TGTGCCAGCAGCTTAGGATCCGTTAGTGGAAACACCATATATTTT. Its protein is CASSLGSVSGNTIYF.

In nucleotides, the CDR3 is TGTGCCAGCAGCTTACCTCGGGACTGGCCGTTCTCCTACGAGCAGTACTTC. Translated, it gives CASSLPRDWPFSYEQYF. The V gene is TRBV7-9, the J gene TRBJ2-7, with D tentatively TRBD2 (6 bases). V was cut by 2 bases and J by 0 bases, with 17 bases left in between. The CDR3 spans 17 residues. The germline V gene has CDR1 SEHNR and CDR2 FQNEAQ (reference sequence).

J is TRBJ2-7 and V is TRBV7-6, with 13 bases lining up with TRBD2. The trim removed 5 bases at V and 3 bases at J, leaving 10 bases unmatched. This CDR3 spans 17 amino acids. CDR1 is SGHVS, CDR2 FNYEAQ, per germline. The CDR3 DNA is TGTGCCAGCAGCGGCTCCGGGACTAGCGGGACCTACTACGAGCAGTACTTC. Translated, it gives CASSGSGTSGTYYEQYF.

The chain couples TRBV12-3 or TRBV12-4 to TRBJ1-2, with D maybe TRBD1 (6 bases). Trimming cost V 5 bases and J 3 bases, with 10 bases left between them. This CDR3 comprises 13 residues. The CDR3 sequence is CASSPGTHYGYTF. The CDR3 DNA follows: TGTGCCAGCAGTCCCGGGACACACTATGGCTACACCTTC.